This record looks at one TCR beta chain sequence and its context. The antigen remains undetermined. From germline, CDR1 is SEHNR and CDR2 FQNEAQ (reference sequence). CDR3 length equals 16 residues. V lost 0 bases and J 4 bases, leaving 13 bases between the germline ends. This sample stems from a study of cytomegalovirus exposure and HLA in healthy donors. Whole-study results and caveats: Researchers counted around 180 TCR beta chains as cytomegalovirus-associated. Many donors shared some public TCRs, even though most TCR sequences were rare. As confirmed in vitro, three CMV-associated chains were specific for CMV antigens.

Only in-frame clones appear in the TCRdb table, and some are missing; sequencing was by immunoSEQ multiplex PCR. Counted here are about 98,000 clones, roughly nine tenths occurring once; the ten biggest clones make up roughly 3.7%. The donors were part of the validation cohort, which consisted of more than 90 subjects and was separate from the first cohort of several hundred subjects. This chain joins TRBV7-9 and TRBJ2-1, with D possibly matching TRBD1 (6 bases). The clonotype originates from a woman younger than 45 in good health and CMV-seronegative. Sequenced material: PBMCs. DNA for the CDR3: TGTGCCAGCAGCTTAGCGGGAGCCAGGGGATACAATGAGCAGTTCTTC. Translation gives CASSLAGARGYNEQFF.